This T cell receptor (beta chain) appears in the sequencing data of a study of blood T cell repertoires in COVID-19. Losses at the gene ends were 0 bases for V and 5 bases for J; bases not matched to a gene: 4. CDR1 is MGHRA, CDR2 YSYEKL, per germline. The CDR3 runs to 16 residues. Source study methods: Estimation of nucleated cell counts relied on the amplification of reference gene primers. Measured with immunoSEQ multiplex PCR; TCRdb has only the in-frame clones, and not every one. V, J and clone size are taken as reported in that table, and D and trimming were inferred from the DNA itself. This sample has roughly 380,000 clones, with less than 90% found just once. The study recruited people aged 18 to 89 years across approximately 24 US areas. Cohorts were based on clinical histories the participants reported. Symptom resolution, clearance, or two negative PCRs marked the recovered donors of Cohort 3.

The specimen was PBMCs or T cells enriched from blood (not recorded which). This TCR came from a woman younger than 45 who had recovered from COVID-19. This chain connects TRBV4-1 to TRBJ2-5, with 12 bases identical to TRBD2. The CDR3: CASSQDASGGEETQYF. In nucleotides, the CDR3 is TGCGCCAGCAGCCAAGACGCTAGCGGGGGGGAGGAGACCCAGTACTTC.